The 15 T cell receptor beta chains presented below share a single source sample, sequenced in a study of T cell responses to AZD1222 COVID-19 vaccine. Assay used: immunoSEQ multiplex PCR; TCRdb lists only in-frame clones, some missing. Here the sample spans roughly 75,000 clones, about nine tenths being singletons. Sequencing used peripheral blood, obtained 28 days after the second AZD1222 dose. The receptor source for this set is an adult who received the AZD1222 COVID-19 vaccine.

The rearrangement links TRBV12-3 or TRBV12-4 to TRBJ1-3; 8 nucleotides align to TRBD1. Trimming cost V 8 bases and J 0 bases; bases outside gene matches: 0. This CDR3 contains 13 residues. CDR3 sequence: CASGTGSGNTIYF. The CDR3 DNA follows: TGTGCCAGCGGGACAGGCTCTGGAAACACCATATATTTT.

CDR3 in amino acids: CASSQGTGYGNTIYF. The CDR3 region has the DNA TGCGCCAGCAGCCAAGGGACAGGGTACGGAAACACCATATATTTT. This sequence joins TRBV4-1 and TRBJ1-3; TRBD1 matches 8 bases. V lost 1 base to trimming and J lost 4 bases; unmatched junction nucleotides: 3. Per the germline V gene, CDR1 is MGHRA and CDR2 is YSYEKL. This CDR3 is 15 amino acids long.

This sequence joins TRBV6-5 and TRBJ2-1; the D gene could be TRBD1 or TRBD2 (6 bases each). CDR3 length: 15 residues. V was shortened by 7 bases and J by 5 bases, with 18 bases between the two germline ends. The germline gives CDR1 MNHEY, CDR2 SVGAGI. CDR3 DNA sequence: TGTGCCAGCACCCTCACCCGCGGGACAAACAATGAGCAGTTCTTC. Protein product: CASTLTRGTNNEQFF.

V gene TRBV7-2 combines with J gene TRBJ2-7; TRBD2 agrees at 9 bases. J was trimmed by 1 base and V by 6 bases; bases with no gene match: 7. The CDR3 spans 15 residues. CDR1 is SGHTA and CDR2 is FQGNSA in the germline V gene. The CDR3 nucleotides are TGTGCCAGCAGTTTTAGCGGGGGTGGGTCCTACGAGCAGTACTTC. This codes for CASSFSGGGSYEQYF.

J is TRBJ1-4 and V is TRBV30, with TRBD1 identical over 9 bases. There are 13 residues in the CDR3. The V gene's germline CDR1 is GTSNPN and CDR2 SVGIG (reference sequence). The V segment lost 4 bases and the J segment 8 bases; nucleotides outside the gene matches: 5. CDR3 sequence reads: CAWKQGAWEKLFF. CDR3 bases: TGTGCCTGGAAACAGGGGGCTTGGGAAAAACTGTTTTTT.

This chain joins TRBV9 and TRBJ2-1; 8 bases line up with TRBD2. Germline-derived CDR1 and CDR2 are SGDLS and YYNGEE. The CDR3 spans 15 residues. The trim removed 4 bases at V and 4 bases at J, leaving 7 bases unmatched. CDR3 residues: CASSPWVAGYNEQFF. CDR3 DNA sequence: TGTGCCAGCAGCCCCTGGGTAGCGGGGTACAATGAGCAGTTCTTC.

This clone was observed a handful of times. This chain connects TRBV5-1 to TRBJ1-2; perhaps TRBD1 as D (6 bases). The CDR3 sequence is 11 residues long. Germline V gene sequence: CDR1 SGHRS, CDR2 YFSETQ. V lost 4 bases, J lost 8 bases, and 9 bases lay in between. DNA of the CDR3: TGCGCCAGCAGCCCAGGGGACGGCTACACCTTC. This translates into CASSPGDGYTF.

The chain uses TRBV9 and TRBJ2-3; D is unclear. The CDR3 totals 15 residues. Trimming removed 0 bases from V and 6 bases from J, with 14 bases in between. CDR1 and CDR2 from the germline V gene are SGDLS and YYNGEE. The chain's CDR3 is CASSVVPGQMDTQYF. CDR3 coding DNA: TGTGCCAGCAGCGTAGTACCCGGCCAGATGGATACGCAGTATTTT.

This chain links TRBV5-1 with TRBJ2-2; a weak D match, TRBD1 (5 bases). Germline CDR1 reads SGHRS; CDR2 reads YFSETQ. The CDR3 is 15 amino acids. The V and J ends lost 2 bases and 1 base respectively, with 9 bases between them. Written as DNA, the CDR3 is TGCGCCAGCAGCTTTGGGGCAGGGAACACCGGGGAGCTGTTTTTT. Protein sequence: CASSFGAGNTGELFF.

The chain joins TRBV2 to TRBJ1-4; D ambiguous. The germline gives CDR1 SNHLY, CDR2 FYNNEI. The CDR3 has 13 amino acids. With 7 bases removed from V and 8 bases from J, the gap between germline ends came to 14 bases. CDR3 sequence (DNA): TGTGCCAGCAATGTCCGGGGTCGAGAAAAACTGTTTTTT. Residues: CASNVRGREKLFF. Full variable domain (missing parts from reference TRBV2 and TRBJ1-4): EPEVTQTPSHQVTQMGQEVILRCVPISNHLYFYWYRQILGQKVEFLVSFYNNEISEKSEIFDDQFSVERPDGSNFTLKIRSTKLEDSAMYFCASNVRGREKLFFGSGTQLSVL.

This chain connects TRBV6-5 to TRBJ1-2; 10 nucleotides line up with TRBD1. Trimming cost V 5 bases and J 8 bases; bases outside gene matches: 8. From germline, CDR1 is MNHEY and CDR2 SVGAGI. The CDR3 runs to 14 residues. CDR3 region: CASSTRQGANGYTF. As DNA, the CDR3 is TGTGCCAGCAGTACCAGACAGGGGGCCAACGGCTACACCTTC.

V usage is TRBV4-1 and J usage is TRBJ1-3; TRBD1 agrees at 7 bases. The CDR3 totals 17 residues. Losses at the gene ends were 1 base for V and 0 bases for J; bases not matched to a gene: 6. Germline V CDR1 and CDR2: MGHRA, YSYEKL. The CDR3 nucleotides are TGCGCCAGCAGCCAAGTGGGGGGACAGTTCTCTGGAAACACCATATATTTT. Amino acid sequence: CASSQVGGQFSGNTIYF.

This chain uses TRBV5-1 with TRBJ2-2, with D maybe TRBD2 (6 bases). Germline assignment: CDR1 SGHRS and CDR2 YFSETQ. Trimming removed 0 bases at V and 2 bases at J, with 8 bases between. The length of the CDR3 is 15 residues. The CDR3 sequence: CASSLEGGNTGELFF. The CDR3 DNA reads TGCGCCAGCAGCTTGGAGGGAGGCAACACCGGGGAGCTGTTTTTT. Based on the CDR3 plus reference TRBV5-1 and TRBJ2-2, the full variable domain is KAGVTQTPRYLIKTRGQQVTLSCSPISGHRSVSWYQQTPGQGLQFLFEYFSETQRNKGNFPGRFSGRQFSNSRSEMNVSTLELGDSALYLCASSLEGGNTGELFFGEGSRLTVL.

The chain recombines TRBV19 with TRBJ2-1; D may be TRBD1 (5 bases). V was cut by 5 bases and J by 4 bases, with 9 bases left in between. Germline CDR1 reads LNHDA; CDR2 reads SQIVND (reference sequence). This CDR3 comprises 13 residues. The CDR3 loop is CASSGRQYNEQFF. The CDR3 region has the DNA TGTGCCAGTAGTGGACGACAGTACAATGAGCAGTTCTTC.

CDR3 nucleotides: TGTGCCAGTAGTATCTCCGGGAGCCATTATAATTCACCCCTCCACTTT. Amino acids: CASSISGSHYNSPLHF. This sequence joins TRBV19 and TRBJ1-6; no clear D. Germline CDR1 and CDR2: LNHDA and SQIVND (reference sequence). The CDR3 loop spans 16 amino acids. Trimming pared 3 bases from V and 4 bases from J, leaving 13 bases between.